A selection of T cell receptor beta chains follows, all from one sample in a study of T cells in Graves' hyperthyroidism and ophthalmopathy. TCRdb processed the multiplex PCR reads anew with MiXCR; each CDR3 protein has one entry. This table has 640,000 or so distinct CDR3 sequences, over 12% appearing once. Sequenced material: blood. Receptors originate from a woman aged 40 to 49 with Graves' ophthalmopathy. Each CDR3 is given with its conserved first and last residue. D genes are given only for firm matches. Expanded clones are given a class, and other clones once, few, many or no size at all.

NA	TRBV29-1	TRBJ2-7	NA	CSVSIPSREYYEQYF	TGCAGCGTTTCGATCCCTAGCAGGGAGTACTACGAGCAGTACTTC
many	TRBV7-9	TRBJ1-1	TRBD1	CASSSTGGYPEAFF	TGTGCCAGCAGCTCCACAGGGGGCTATCCTGAAGCTTTCTTT
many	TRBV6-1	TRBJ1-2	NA	CATSFQDNLNYGYTF	TGTGCCACCAGCTTTCAAGATAATCTTAACTATGGCTACACCTTC
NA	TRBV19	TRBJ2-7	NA	CASSIRTSTYEQYF	TGTGCCAGTAGTATCCGGACGAGTACCTACGAGCAGTACTTC
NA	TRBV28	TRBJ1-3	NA	CASSLSFPGKAGNTIYF	TGTGCCAGCAGTCTCTCCTTCCCAGGGAAGGCTGGAAACACCATATATTTT
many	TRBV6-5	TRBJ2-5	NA	CASSPSTGTQETQYF	TGTGCCAGCAGCCCTAGTACAGGGACCCAAGAGACCCAGTACTTC
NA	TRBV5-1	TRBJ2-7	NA	CASSWGLLGSYEQYF	TGCGCCAGCAGCTGGGGTCTGTTGGGATCGTACGAGCAGTACTTC
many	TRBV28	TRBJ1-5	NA	CASSLLANLQPQHF	TGTGCCAGCAGTCTACTCGCTAACCTTCAGCCCCAGCATTTT
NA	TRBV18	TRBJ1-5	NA	CASSPDQGNQPQHF	TGTGCCAGCTCACCAGACCAGGGCAATCAGCCCCAGCATTTT
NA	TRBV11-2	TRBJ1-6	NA	CASSFGSALHF	TGTGCCAGCAGTTTTGGATCGGCCCTCCACTTT
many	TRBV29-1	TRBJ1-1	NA	CSVLSGGTEAFF	TGCAGCGTTCTATCAGGCGGAACTGAAGCTTTCTTT
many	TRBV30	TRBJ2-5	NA	CAWMDGGAETQYF	TGTGCCTGGATGGACGGGGGCGCGGAGACCCAGTACTTC
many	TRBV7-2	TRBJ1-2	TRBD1	CASSLTVGGGGYTF	TGTGCCAGCAGCTTAACGGTAGGGGGCGGTGGCTACACCTTC
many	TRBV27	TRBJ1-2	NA	CASSSLRELGGYTF	TGTGCCAGCAGTTCGTTACGGGAATTGGGCGGCTACACCTTC
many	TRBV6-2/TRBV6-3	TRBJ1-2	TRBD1	CASRGQGNYGYTF	TGTGCCAGCCGAGGACAGGGAAACTATGGCTACACCTTC
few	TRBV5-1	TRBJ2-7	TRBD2	CASSLDLAGYYEQYF	TGCGCCAGCAGCTTGGACCTAGCGGGGTACTACGAGCAGTACTTC
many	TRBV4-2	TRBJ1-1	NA	CASSQGAGLEAFF	TGTGCCAGCAGCCAGGGGGCAGGGCTTGAAGCTTTCTTT
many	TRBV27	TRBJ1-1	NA	CASSFLGSSMNTEAFF	TGTGCCAGCAGTTTTCTAGGGAGCTCCATGAACACTGAAGCTTTCTTT
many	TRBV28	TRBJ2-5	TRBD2	CASSLGYEGKLPYLAADQETQYF	TGTGCCAGCAGTTTGGGGTATGAAGGGAAGCTGCCCTACCTAGCGGCTGACCAAGAGACCCAGTACTTC
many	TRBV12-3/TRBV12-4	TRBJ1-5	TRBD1	CASSLSPGQGGNQPQHF	TGTGCCAGCAGCCTCTCCCCCGGACAGGGAGGCAATCAGCCCCAGCATTTT
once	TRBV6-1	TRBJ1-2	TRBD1	CASTLDRGGGYTF	TGTGCCAGCACCCTAGACAGGGGAGGTGGCTACACCTTC
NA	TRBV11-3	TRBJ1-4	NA	CASSSYTGTDEKLFF	TGTGCCAGCAGCTCATACACCGGGACCGATGAAAAACTGTTTTTT
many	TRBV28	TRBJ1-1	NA	CASRDLREKNTEAFF	TGTGCCAGCAGGGACCTCAGGGAGAAGAACACTGAAGCTTTCTTT
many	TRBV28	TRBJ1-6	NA	CASSLSRANSPLHF	TGTGCCAGCAGTTTAAGCAGGGCTAATTCACCCCTCCACTTT
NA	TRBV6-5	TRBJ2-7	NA	CASTFLPGRGSAGEQYF	TGTGCCAGCACTTTTCTACCGGGACGGGGGTCGGCCGGGGAGCAGTACTTC